The clone carrying this TCR beta chain was detected ten times or more. The antigen remains unidentified. This specimen comes from a study of early T cells in non-severe SARS-CoV-2 infection. About the research overall: Bulk RNA isolated from unsorted whole blood underwent sequencing; chains were not paired. Study outcomes and limitations: VDJdb matching, biased toward anti-spike CD8 responses, missed private and CD4 specificities.

Separate cDNA molecules each had unique molecular identifiers attached to them. MiXCR, applied by TCRdb to the 5' RACE reads, yields one record per CDR3 protein. The sample lists about 56,000 distinct CDR3 sequences; over 10% were seen once. The CDR3 runs to 18 residues. Trimming cost V 5 bases and J 9 bases; bases outside gene matches: 14. The germline CDR1 and CDR2 sequences are SGHVS and FQNEAQ. This clonotype was obtained from an adult who was a healthcare worker with PCR-confirmed SARS-CoV-2 infection or an uninfected control (not recorded which). Sequences were obtained from whole blood. J is TRBJ2-1 and V is TRBV7-8; 15 bases map to TRBD2. Here the CDR3 reads CASSPGLAGGLGMSEQFF. CDR3 coding DNA: TGTGCCAGCAGCCCCGGACTAGCGGGAGGGCTCGGGATGAGTGAGCAGTTCTTC.